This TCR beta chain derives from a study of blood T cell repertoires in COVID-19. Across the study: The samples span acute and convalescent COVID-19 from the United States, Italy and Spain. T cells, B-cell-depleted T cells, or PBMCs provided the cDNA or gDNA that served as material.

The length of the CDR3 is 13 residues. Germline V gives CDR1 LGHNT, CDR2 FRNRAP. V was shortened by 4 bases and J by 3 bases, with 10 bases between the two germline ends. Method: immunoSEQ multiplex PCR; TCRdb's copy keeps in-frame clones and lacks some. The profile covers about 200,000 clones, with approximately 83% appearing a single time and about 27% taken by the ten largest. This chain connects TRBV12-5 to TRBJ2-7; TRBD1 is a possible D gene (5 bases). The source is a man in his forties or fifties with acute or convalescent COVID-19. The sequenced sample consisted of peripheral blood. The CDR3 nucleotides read TGTGCTAGTGGTTCTACAGGTATCTACGAGCAGTACTTC. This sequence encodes CASGSTGIYEQYF.